Listed here are 20 T cell receptor beta chains from one sample, sequenced in a study of T cells in Graves' hyperthyroidism and ophthalmopathy. Amplification of TCR beta CDR3 regions was performed using RNA transcripts as template. HTBI primers were the set used in a first-round RT-PCR of the TCR CDR3. TCRdb fed the multiplex PCR reads into MiXCR, producing one record per CDR3 protein. The sample lists roughly 800,000 distinct CDR3 sequences; 38% were seen once. Sequenced sample: blood. These receptors all come from a man younger than 35 with Graves' hyperthyroidism.

The chain joins TRBV7-2 to TRBJ2-7, with TRBD2 matching over 7 bases. CDR1 is SGHTA and CDR2 is FQGNSA in the germline V gene. CDR3 length equals 15 residues. V dropped 5 bases and J dropped 2; count of bases not matched to a gene: 9. The CDR3 sequence: CASSPPGGVAYEQYF. The DNA for the CDR3 is TGTGCCAGCAGCCCACCGGGGGGTGTGGCCTACGAGCAGTACTTC. Filled out from reference TRBV7-2 and TRBJ2-7, the complete variable domain reads GAGVSQSPSNKVTEKGKDVELRCDPISGHTALYWYRQSLGQGLEFLIYFQGNSAPDKSGLPSDRFSAERTGGSVSTLTIQRTQQEDSAVYLCASSPPGGVAYEQYFGPGTRLTVT.

The genes are TRBV7-2 and TRBJ2-7; maybe TRBD1 (6 bases). This CDR3 has 15 residues. The V gene's germline CDR1 is SGHTA and CDR2 FQGNSA. The germline V and J ends were trimmed by 1 base and 2 bases, with 12 bases remaining between them. In DNA, the CDR3 is TGTGCCAGCAGCTTAGAACCTGGGACAACCTACGAGCAGTACTTC. Translated, it gives CASSLEPGTTYEQYF.

CDR3 nucleotides: TGTGCCAGCAGTGACGGGCGGGCAAGCAATCAGCCCCAGCATTTT. This codes for CASSDGRASNQPQHF. The chain couples TRBV2 to TRBJ1-5; D gene unclear. With 3 bases removed from V and 1 base from J, the gap between germline ends came to 10 bases. This CDR3 has 15 amino acids. Germline CDR1 and CDR2: SNHLY and FYNNEI.

V gene TRBV29-1 combines with J gene TRBJ2-5; 9 bases are shared with TRBD1. The J call may not be correct, given that the DNA end is closer to TRBJ2-1. Germline V lookup: CDR1 SQVTM, CDR2 ANQGSEA. The CDR3 is made up of 13 amino acids. The CDR3 reads CSVPGQGFNEQFF. CDR3 bases: TGCAGCGTCCCGGGACAGGGCTTTAATGAGCAGTTCTTC.

This clonotype occurred many times. V and J are TRBV29-1 and TRBJ2-7; D is unresolved. Germline-derived CDR1 and CDR2 are SQVTM and ANQGSEA. Trimming took 5 bases from V and 3 from J, leaving 5 bases between them. CDR3 length: 10 amino acids. The CDR3 loop reads CSVYRYEQYF. In DNA form, the CDR3 reads TGCAGCGTTTACCGCTACGAGCAGTACTTC.

This clonotype was observed many times. The chain couples TRBV2 to TRBJ1-1, with D maybe TRBD1 (5 bases). This CDR3 has 13 residues. Germline lookup yields CDR1 SNHLY and CDR2 FYNNEI. The germline V and J ends were trimmed by 6 bases and 5 bases, with 13 bases remaining between them. The CDR3 DNA reads TGTGCCAGCAGGGGTATCAGGGCTACTGAAGCTTTCTTT. Encoded protein: CASRGIRATEAFF.

Details on this clonotype: The junction departs from the called germline gene at one end, perhaps through a read error. V is TRBV2 and J is TRBJ1-6; D is uncertain. Germline-derived CDR1 and CDR2 are SNHLY and FYNNEI. This CDR3 spans 9 amino acids. CDR3 in DNA: TGTGCCAGCAGCTTGACCGAACGCTTT. Its protein is CASSLTERF. Complete variable domain (other parts from reference TRBV2 and TRBJ1-6): EPEVTQTPSHQVTQMGQEVILRCVPISNHLYFYWYRQILGQKVEFLVSFYNNEISEKSEIFDDQFSVERPDGSNFTLKIRSTKLEDSAMYFCASSLTERFGNGTRLTVT.

This clonotype has only a few counts. The CDR3 sequence: CASSLVGQSGANVLTF. Written as DNA, the CDR3 is TGTGCCAGCAGCTTAGTGGGACAATCTGGGGCCAACGTCCTGACTTTC. The rearrangement links TRBV7-9 to TRBJ2-6; a weak D match, TRBD1 (6 bases). The germline CDR1 and CDR2 sequences are SEHNR and FQNEAQ (reference sequence). With 1 base removed from V and 1 base from J, the gap between germline ends came to 8 bases. CDR3 length equals 16 residues.

This clonotype has just a few counts. The V gene is TRBV20-1, the J gene TRBJ2-7, with 7 bases matching TRBD2. Germline V gene data show CDR1 as DFQATT and CDR2 as SNEGSKA (reference sequence). V shed 6 bases and J 2 bases; nucleotides not matched to a gene: 13. This CDR3 has 15 residues. In nucleotides, the CDR3 is TGCAGTGCCATAAGGACGGGGGGAGCCCCCTACGAGCAGTACTTC. It encodes CSAIRTGGAPYEQYF.

The chain couples TRBV10-3 to TRBJ1-1; D may be TRBD1 (5 bases). The germline V gene has CDR1 ENHRY and CDR2 SYGVKD. CDR3 size: 13 residues. The V and J ends lost 0 bases and 8 bases respectively, with 10 bases between them. This CDR3 is CAISESGGSEAFF. The CDR3 bases are TGTGCCATCAGTGAGTCCGGGGGATCGGAAGCTTTCTTT.

This clonotype was seen at least ten times. This chain connects TRBV2 to TRBJ1-5; D is perhaps TRBD1 (5 bases). The CDR3 totals 14 residues. Germline V gene sequence: CDR1 SNHLY, CDR2 FYNNEI. Trimming left V 4 bases short and J 7 bases short, with 14 bases between. The CDR3 DNA reads TGTGCCAGCAGTGCCGGGACTTCTCGGCAGCCCCAGCATTTT. Its protein product is CASSAGTSRQPQHF.

This clonotype was seen many times. The chain joins TRBV20-1 to TRBJ1-2, with 8 positions matching TRBD1. CDR3 length: 13 amino acids. The germline CDR1 and CDR2 sequences are DFQATT and SNEGSKA (reference sequence). V shed 6 bases and J 5 bases; nucleotides not matched to a gene: 8. In nucleotides, the CDR3 is TGCAGTGCGTACGATAGGACAGGGTATGGCTACACCTTC. This codes for CSAYDRTGYGYTF.

This clonotype was seen a handful of times. A much larger clone is a single base away; this may be a read error. The CDR3 loop is CATSDGGMSTEAFF. CDR3 coding DNA: TGTGCCACCAGTGATGGGGGAATGAGCACTGAAGCTTTCTTT. The genes are TRBV24-1 and TRBJ1-1; a weak D match, TRBD1 (5 bases). The V and J ends lost 3 bases and 4 bases respectively, with 11 bases between them. The CDR3 is 14 residues long. Germline lookup yields CDR1 KGHDR and CDR2 SFDVKD.

The chain carries TRBV10-3 and TRBJ1-6; 9 positions match TRBD1. Germline V lookup: CDR1 ENHRY, CDR2 SYGVKD. The CDR3 sequence is 16 residues long. V gave up 7 bases and J gave up 9 bases; unmatched junction bases: 13. CDR3 sequence (DNA): TGTGCCATCACCGATACAGGGGGCTCGTCCGGTTCACCCCTCCACTTT. It specifies CAITDTGGSSGSPLHF.

This clonotype was seen at least ten times. The chain employs TRBV7-9 and TRBJ2-5; no reliable D call. V lost 3 bases and J 2 bases, leaving 7 bases between the germline ends. Germline V gives CDR1 SEHNR, CDR2 FQNEAQ (reference sequence). The CDR3 runs 13 residues. The DNA for the CDR3 is TGTGCCAGCAGCTTCAAGATACAAGAGACCCAGTACTTC. Residues: CASSFKIQETQYF.

The J gene is TRBJ2-7, the V gene TRBV6-5; 9 bases line up with TRBD1. The germline V gene has CDR1 MNHEY and CDR2 SVGAGI. The J segment lost 3 bases and the V segment lost 6 bases, leaving 9 bases of the junction unmatched. CDR3 length: 15 residues. CDR3 coding DNA: TGTGCCAGCAGGAACCTCCCGGGACAGGGCTACGAGCAGTACTTC. Protein: CASRNLPGQGYEQYF.

A word on this clonotype: The conserved closing phenylalanine or tryptophan is absent in this CDR3, likely reflecting a read error. The DNA is omitted, as the CDR3 cannot be located on it reliably, and the CDR3 follows TCRdb's listing. This CDR3 is CASSSPRSQ. V usage is TRBV5-1 and J usage is TRBJ1-1. The CDR3 is 9 amino acids in total, end residues counted. CDR1 and CDR2 from the germline V gene are SGHRS and YFSETQ.

The V and J genes are TRBV5-5 and TRBJ2-7, with 8 bases identical to TRBD2. V shed 5 bases and J 3 bases; nucleotides not matched to a gene: 16. CDR3 length: 17 amino acids. Germline CDR1 SGHKS, CDR2 YYEKEE (reference sequence). The CDR3 DNA reads TGTGCCAGCAGGCCTACGGGAGCGGGGGTGGGCATCTACGAGCAGTACTTC. It translates to CASRPTGAGVGIYEQYF.

A few counts support this clonotype. The V gene is TRBV4-1, the J gene TRBJ1-2, with TRBD1 as a possible D gene (6 bases). CDR1 and CDR2 (germline): MGHRA, YSYEKL. V was cut by 6 bases and J by 3 bases, with 14 bases left in between. The CDR3 runs to 14 residues. In nucleotides, the CDR3 is TGCGCCAGCAGGCACCCAGCAGGGGACTATGGCTACACCTTC. Amino acids: CASRHPAGDYGYTF.

The V call is TRBV5-1, the J call TRBJ1-1; the D gene is possibly TRBD1 (6 bases). V was shortened by 4 bases and J by 1 base, with 14 bases between the two germline ends. The CDR3 totals 15 residues. Looked up from germline, CDR1 is SGHRS and CDR2 is YFSETQ. The CDR3 coding sequence is TGCGCCAGCAGCCGGGAGGGCAGGGGGAACACTGAAGCTTTCTTT. Its protein is CASSREGRGNTEAFF.